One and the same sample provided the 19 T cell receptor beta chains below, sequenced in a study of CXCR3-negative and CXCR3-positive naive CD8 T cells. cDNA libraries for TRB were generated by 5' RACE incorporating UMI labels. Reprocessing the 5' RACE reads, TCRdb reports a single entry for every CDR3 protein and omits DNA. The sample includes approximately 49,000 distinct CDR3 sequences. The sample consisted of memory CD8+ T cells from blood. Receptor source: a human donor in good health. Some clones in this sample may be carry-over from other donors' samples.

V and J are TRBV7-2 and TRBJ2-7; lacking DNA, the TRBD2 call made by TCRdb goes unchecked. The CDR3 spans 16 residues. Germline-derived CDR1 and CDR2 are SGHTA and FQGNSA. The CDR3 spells CASSLNVGPARYEQYF.

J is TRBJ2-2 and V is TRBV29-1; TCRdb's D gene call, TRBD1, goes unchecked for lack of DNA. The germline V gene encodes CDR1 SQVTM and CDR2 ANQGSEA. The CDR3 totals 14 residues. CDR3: CSVERTADTGELFF.

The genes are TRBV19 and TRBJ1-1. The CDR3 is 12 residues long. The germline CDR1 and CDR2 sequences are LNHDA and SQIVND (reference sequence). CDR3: CASKGVNTEAFF. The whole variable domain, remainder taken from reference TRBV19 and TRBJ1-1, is DGGITQSPKYLFRKEGQNVTLSCEQNLNHDAMYWYRQDPGQGLRLIYYSQIVNDFQKGDIAEGYSVSREKKESFPLTVTSAQKNPTAFYLCASKGVNTEAFFGQGTRLTVV.

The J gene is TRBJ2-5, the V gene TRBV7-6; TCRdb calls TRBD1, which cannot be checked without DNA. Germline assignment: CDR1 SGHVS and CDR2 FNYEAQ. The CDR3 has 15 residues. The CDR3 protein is CASSTSDWGRETQYF.

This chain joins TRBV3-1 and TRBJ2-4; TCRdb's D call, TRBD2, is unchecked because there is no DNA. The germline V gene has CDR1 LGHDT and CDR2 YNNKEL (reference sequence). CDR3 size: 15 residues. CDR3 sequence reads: CASSPGTSGSPLQYF. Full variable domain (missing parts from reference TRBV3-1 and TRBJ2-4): DTAVSQTPKYLVTQMGNDKSIKCEQNLGHDTMYWYKQDSKKFLKIMFSYNNKELIINETVPNRFSPKSPDKAHLNLHINSLELGDSAVYFCASSPGTSGSPLQYFGAGTRLSVL.

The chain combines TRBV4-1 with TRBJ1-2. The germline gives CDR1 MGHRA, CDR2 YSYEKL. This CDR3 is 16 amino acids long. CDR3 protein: CASSQAPKDGNYGYTF.

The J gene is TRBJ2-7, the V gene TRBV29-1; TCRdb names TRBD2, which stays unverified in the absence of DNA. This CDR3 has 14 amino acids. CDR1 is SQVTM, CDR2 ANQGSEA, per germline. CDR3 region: CSVETSGRSYEQYF.

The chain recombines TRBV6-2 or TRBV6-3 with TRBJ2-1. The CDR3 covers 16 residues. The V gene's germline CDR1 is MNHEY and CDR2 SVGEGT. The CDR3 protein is CASSYSSLAPYNEQFF.

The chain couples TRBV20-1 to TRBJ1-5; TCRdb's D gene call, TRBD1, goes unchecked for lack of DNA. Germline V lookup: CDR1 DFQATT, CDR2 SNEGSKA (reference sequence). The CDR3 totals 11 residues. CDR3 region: CSATKGGPQHF.

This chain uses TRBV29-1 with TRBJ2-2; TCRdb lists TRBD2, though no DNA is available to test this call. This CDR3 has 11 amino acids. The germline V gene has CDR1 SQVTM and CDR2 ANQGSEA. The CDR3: CSAAAGGELFF.

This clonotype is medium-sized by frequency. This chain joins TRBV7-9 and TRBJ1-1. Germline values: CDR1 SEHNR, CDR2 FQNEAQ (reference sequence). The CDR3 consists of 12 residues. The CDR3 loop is CASKMAYTEAFF. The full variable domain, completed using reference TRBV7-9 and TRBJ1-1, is DTGVSQNPRHKITKRGQNVTFRCDPISEHNRLYWYRQTLGQGPEFLTYFQNEAQLEKSRLLSDRFSAERPKGSFSTLEIQRTEQGDSAMYLCASKMAYTEAFFGQGTRLTVV.

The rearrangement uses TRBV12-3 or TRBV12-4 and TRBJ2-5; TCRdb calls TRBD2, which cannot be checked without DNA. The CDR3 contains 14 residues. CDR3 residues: CASSRLAGQETQYF.

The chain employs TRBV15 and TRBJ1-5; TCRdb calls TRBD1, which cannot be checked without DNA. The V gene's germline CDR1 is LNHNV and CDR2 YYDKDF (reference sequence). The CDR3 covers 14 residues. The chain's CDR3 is CATSREGAGQPQHF. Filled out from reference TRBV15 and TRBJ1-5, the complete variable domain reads DAMVIQNPRYQVTQFGKPVTLSCSQTLNHNVMYWYQQKSSQAPKLLFHYYDKDFNNEADTPDNFQSRRPNTSFCFLDIRSPGLGDTAMYLCATSREGAGQPQHFGDGTRLSIL.

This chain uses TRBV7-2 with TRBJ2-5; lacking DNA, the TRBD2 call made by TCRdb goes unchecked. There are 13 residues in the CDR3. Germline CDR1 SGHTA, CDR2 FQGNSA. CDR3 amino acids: CASSPGLAGVPYF.

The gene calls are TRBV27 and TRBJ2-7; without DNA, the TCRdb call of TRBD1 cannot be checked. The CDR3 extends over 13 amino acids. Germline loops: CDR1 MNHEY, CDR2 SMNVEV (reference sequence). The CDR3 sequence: CASSSRATYEQYF.

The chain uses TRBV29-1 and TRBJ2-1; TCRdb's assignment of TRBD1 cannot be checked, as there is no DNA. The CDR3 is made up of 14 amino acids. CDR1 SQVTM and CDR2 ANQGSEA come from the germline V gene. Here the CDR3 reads CSVEDHQDTNEQFF.

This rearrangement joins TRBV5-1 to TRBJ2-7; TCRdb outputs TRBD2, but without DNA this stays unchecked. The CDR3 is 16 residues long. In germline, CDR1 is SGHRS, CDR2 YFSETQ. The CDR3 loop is CASSFLGAKGTYEQYF.

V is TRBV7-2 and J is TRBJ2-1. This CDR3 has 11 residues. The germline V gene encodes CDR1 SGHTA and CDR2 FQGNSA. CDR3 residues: CASSQKDEQFF.

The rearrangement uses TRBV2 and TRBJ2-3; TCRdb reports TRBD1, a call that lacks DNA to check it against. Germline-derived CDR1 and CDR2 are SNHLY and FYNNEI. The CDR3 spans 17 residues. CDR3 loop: CASSVWDGRRGTDTQYF. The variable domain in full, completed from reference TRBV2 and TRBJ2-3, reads EPEVTQTPSHQVTQMGQEVILRCVPISNHLYFYWYRQILGQKVEFLVSFYNNEISEKSEIFDDQFSVERPDGSNFTLKIRSTKLEDSAMYFCASSVWDGRRGTDTQYFGPGTRLTVL.